Listed below are T cell receptor beta chains from one sample, sequenced in a study of T cells in localized non-small cell lung cancer. Clones were read by immunoSEQ multiplex PCR, and TCRdb kept only the in-frame ones, dropping some. This table holds about 33,000 clones, 85% to 90% found once. The sample was peripheral blood, taken before any cancer treatment. These receptors all stem from a man between 40 and 70 years old with stage I lung adenocarcinoma. Each CDR3 is given with its conserved first and last residue. The D gene is left open where the match is weak. The size entry is marked missing in some rows and otherwise reads once, few, many or a size class.

TRBV9	TRBD1	NA	TRBJ2-7	CASSVGAGTAPYEQYF	TGTGCCAGCAGCGTGGGGGCCGGGACAGCTCCCTACGAGCAGTACTTC
TRBV6-5	NA	few	TRBJ1-6	CASSTRFSPLHF	TGTGCCAGCAGTACACGGTTTTCACCCCTCCACTTT
TRBV10-1	TRBD1	NA	TRBJ1-2	CASSSQGSYGYTF	TGCGCCAGCAGCTCACAGGGGAGCTATGGCTACACCTTC
TRBV18	TRBD1	NA	TRBJ2-3	CASSPTGVADTQYF	TGTGCCAGCTCACCTACAGGGGTTGCAGATACGCAGTATTTT
TRBV10-3	NA	NA	TRBJ1-5	CATSGTGSNQPQHF	TGTGCCACGTCCGGGACGGGTAGCAATCAGCCCCAGCATTTT
TRBV5-1	NA	NA	TRBJ2-3	CASSSGTDTQYF	TGCGCCAGCAGCTCTGGAACAGATACGCAGTATTTT
TRBV7-9	NA	NA	TRBJ1-2	CASRMGDYGYTF	TGTGCCAGCAGAATGGGGGACTATGGCTACACCTTC
TRBV5-1	NA	NA	TRBJ2-7	CASSSQGDEQYF	TGCGCCAGCAGCTCCCAGGGTGACGAGCAGTACTTC
TRBV19	NA	NA	TRBJ1-5	CASSIRYQPQHF	TGTGCCAGTAGTATAAGATATCAGCCCCAGCATTTT
TRBV27	NA	few	TRBJ1-2	CASSFRARGGYTF	TGTGCCAGCAGTTTCAGGGCCCGGGGTGGCTACACCTTC
TRBV9	NA	NA	TRBJ2-5	CASSVGQGQETQYF	TGTGCCAGCAGCGTCGGGCAGGGCCAAGAGACCCAGTACTTC
TRBV2	NA	NA	TRBJ2-7	CASGIQEHYEQYF	TGTGCCAGCGGGATTCAGGAACACTACGAGCAGTACTTC
TRBV6-6	TRBD2	once	TRBJ2-3	CASIKSGGPPDTQYF	TGTGCCAGCATCAAATCGGGGGGGCCTCCAGATACGCAGTATTTT
TRBV5-1	TRBD1	NA	TRBJ2-7	CASSLDREAHEQYF	TGCGCCAGCAGTCTGGACAGGGAGGCCCACGAGCAGTACTTC
TRBV11-2	NA	NA	TRBJ1-1	CASTFPSRTEAFF	TGTGCCAGCACCTTTCCGTCTCGCACTGAAGCTTTCTTT
TRBV14	NA	NA	TRBJ1-2	CASSQEGRGGVGYTF	TGTGCCAGCAGCCAAGAAGGACGGGGCGGGGTTGGCTACACCTTC
TRBV5-5	NA	once	TRBJ1-5	CASTRSWTDSTYQPQHF	TGTGCCAGCACCAGATCTTGGACCGATAGTACATATCAGCCCCAGCATTTT
TRBV7-2	TRBD1	once	TRBJ2-7	CASSKDRAGLYEQYF	TGTGCCAGCAGTAAGGACAGGGCCGGACTCTACGAGCAGTACTTC
TRBV11-3	TRBD1	NA	TRBJ2-1	CASSLYSPEQGVSYNEQFF	TGTGCCAGCAGCTTATATTCCCCCGAACAGGGGGTATCCTACAATGAGCAGTTCTTC
TRBV5-1	NA	NA	TRBJ2-5	CASSLDPRDSGGETQYF	TGCGCCAGCAGCTTGGACCCCCGGGACAGCGGAGGGGAGACCCAGTACTTC
TRBV5-4	NA	NA	TRBJ2-7	CASSKDSSYEQYF	TGTGCCAGCAGCAAGGACAGCTCCTACGAGCAGTACTTC
TRBV18	NA	NA	TRBJ2-7	CASSRARVGNYEQYF	TGTGCCAGCTCACGGGCCAGGGTGGGCAACTACGAGCAGTACTTC
TRBV11-2	NA	NA	TRBJ1-2	CASSAILYRADGYTF	TGTGCCAGCAGCGCAATACTTTACAGGGCGGATGGCTACACCTTC
TRBV2	NA	NA	TRBJ1-3	CASSQTGQTLSGNTIYF	TGTGCCAGCAGTCAGACGGGACAAACACTCTCTGGAAACACCATATATTTT
TRBV5-1	NA	NA	TRBJ2-2	CASSRRGRDTPNTGELFF	TGCGCCAGCAGCCGAAGAGGGCGGGACACCCCGAACACCGGGGAGCTGTTTTTT
TRBV9	NA	NA	TRBJ1-5	CASSVDTGEPQHF	TGTGCCAGCAGCGTGGACACGGGGGAGCCCCAGCATTTT
TRBV11-2	NA	NA	TRBJ1-3	CASSIKGGGSGNTIYF	TGTGCCAGCAGCATAAAGGGAGGTGGATCTGGAAACACCATATATTTT
TRBV7-2	TRBD1	once	TRBJ2-7	CASSPQGERYEQYF	TGTGCCAGCAGCCCACAGGGGGAGCGGTACGAGCAGTACTTC
TRBV27	NA	NA	TRBJ1-5	CASSLSQGRNQPQHF	TGTGCCAGCAGTTTAAGTCAGGGCCGAAATCAGCCCCAGCATTTT
TRBV25-1	NA	NA	TRBJ1-1	CASRLDTEAFF	TGTGCCAGCAGGTTAGACACTGAAGCTTTCTTT
TRBV6-1	NA	NA	TRBJ2-7	CASSASRVSYEQYF	TGTGCCAGCAGTGCCTCCAGGGTCTCCTACGAGCAGTACTTC
TRBV10-3	NA	NA	TRBJ1-1	CATGAGYGTEAFF	TGTGCCACAGGGGCAGGTTACGGGACTGAAGCTTTCTTT
TRBV6-5	TRBD1	NA	TRBJ2-2	CASTPRQGRSGELFF	TGTGCCAGCACCCCGAGACAGGGGCGGAGCGGGGAGCTGTTTTTT
TRBV18	TRBD2	NA	TRBJ2-7	CASSPETSGGFSYEQYF	TGTGCCAGCTCACCCGAGACTAGCGGGGGGTTTTCCTACGAGCAGTACTTC
TRBV10-1	TRBD1	NA	TRBJ1-1	CASSEGDREAFF	TGCGCCAGCAGTGAAGGGGACAGGGAAGCTTTCTTT
TRBV27	TRBD1	once	TRBJ2-7	CASSFPPAQGQGVSEQYF	TGTGCCAGCAGTTTCCCACCCGCGCAAGGACAGGGGGTTAGCGAGCAGTACTTC
TRBV27	TRBD1	NA	TRBJ1-5	CASSLEGTGGSQPQHF	TGTGCCAGCAGTTTAGAAGGGACAGGGGGCTCGCAGCCCCAGCATTTT
TRBV9	TRBD1	NA	TRBJ1-2	CASSSDRGRGGYTF	TGTGCCAGCAGCTCCGACAGGGGGAGGGGCGGCTACACCTTC
TRBV11-2	TRBD2	once	TRBJ2-5	CASSQLLADQETQYF	TGTGCCAGCAGCCAACTCCTAGCGGATCAAGAGACCCAGTACTTC
TRBV14	TRBD1	once	TRBJ1-2	CASSPHTGTGYGYTF	TGTGCCAGCAGCCCACATACCGGGACAGGGTATGGCTACACCTTC
TRBV10-3	NA	NA	TRBJ1-1	CAISEPQQGSEAFF	TGTGCCATCAGCGAGCCCCAACAGGGTTCTGAAGCTTTCTTT
TRBV27	NA	NA	TRBJ2-7	CASSLSTSFSSYEQYF	TGTGCCAGCAGTTTATCGACTTCCTTTAGCTCCTACGAGCAGTACTTC
TRBV5-6	NA	medium-sized	TRBJ1-5	CASSLGQTDQPQHF	TGTGCCAGCAGCTTGGGACAAACAGATCAGCCCCAGCATTTT
TRBV27	NA	NA	TRBJ1-1	CASSLWGVNTEAFF	TGTGCCAGCAGTTTATGGGGGGTTAACACTGAAGCTTTCTTT
TRBV6-1	NA	NA	TRBJ1-5	CASSSATDQPQHF	TGTGCCAGCTCCAGCGCTACCGATCAGCCCCAGCATTTT
TRBV12-5	NA	NA	TRBJ1-6	CASGSRTGNSPLHF	TGTGCTAGTGGCTCTCGGACGGGGAATTCACCCCTCCACTTT
TRBV7-2	NA	NA	TRBJ1-2	CASSPVGSRGVYGYTF	TGTGCCAGCAGCCCAGTGGGATCCAGAGGGGTCTATGGCTACACCTTC
TRBV18	TRBD2	NA	TRBJ2-1	CASSGREGNEQFF	TGTGCCAGCTCGGGCCGGGAGGGCAATGAGCAGTTCTTC
TRBV27	NA	NA	TRBJ2-7	CASLGTGPTGDYEQYF	TGTGCCAGCTTGGGGACCGGTCCGACAGGTGACTACGAGCAGTACTTC
TRBV6-4	TRBD1	NA	TRBJ2-1	CASSLVPGQGPSYNEQFF	TGTGCCAGCAGTCTCGTCCCGGGACAGGGCCCTTCGTACAATGAGCAGTTCTTC
TRBV2	NA	NA	TRBJ2-1	CASGPPGTDNEQFF	TGTGCCAGCGGACCCCCCGGGACCGACAATGAGCAGTTCTTC
TRBV2	NA	NA	TRBJ2-6	CASSEGFSGANVLTF	TGTGCCAGCAGTGAGGGTTTTTCTGGGGCCAACGTCCTGACTTTC
TRBV29-1	NA	NA	TRBJ2-3	CSVEKPSTDTQYF	TGCAGCGTTGAAAAGCCCTCCACAGATACGCAGTATTTT